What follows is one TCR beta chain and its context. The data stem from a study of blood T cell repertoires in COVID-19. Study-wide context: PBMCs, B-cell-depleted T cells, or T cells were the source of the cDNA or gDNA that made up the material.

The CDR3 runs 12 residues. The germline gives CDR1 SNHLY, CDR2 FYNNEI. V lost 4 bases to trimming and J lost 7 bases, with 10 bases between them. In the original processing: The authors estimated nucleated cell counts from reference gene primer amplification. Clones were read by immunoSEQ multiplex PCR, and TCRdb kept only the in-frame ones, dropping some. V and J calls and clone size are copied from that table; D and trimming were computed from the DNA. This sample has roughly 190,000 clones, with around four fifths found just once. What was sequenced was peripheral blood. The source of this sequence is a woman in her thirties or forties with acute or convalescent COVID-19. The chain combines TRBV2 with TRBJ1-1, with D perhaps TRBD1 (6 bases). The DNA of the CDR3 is TGTGCCAGCAGTGGGGGGCCGGGTGAAGCTTTCTTT. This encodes CASSGGPGEAFF.